Following are 27 T cell receptor beta chains from one sample sequenced in a study of shared clonotypes between healthy human individuals. Measured with immunoSEQ multiplex PCR; TCRdb has only the in-frame clones, and not every one. The data show some 1,400,000 clones, 95% to 97% seen once. The sequencing input was naive CD4+ T cells sorted from blood. Noted subset: CD45RA+ positively selected. The receptors were sampled from a man aged 25 to 40 in good health.

The chain carries TRBV29-1 and TRBJ1-2; D unclear. The CDR3 runs to 13 residues. Germline V CDR1 and CDR2: SQVTM, ANQGSEA. Trimming removed 5 bases from V and 6 bases from J, with 16 bases in between. DNA of the CDR3: TGCAGCGTTAGAGGAGGCAGGTTTAATGGCTACACCTTC. This encodes CSVRGGRFNGYTF.

This chain links TRBV10-3 with TRBJ1-1; 7 bases align to TRBD1. CDR3 size: 14 residues. The germline V gene encodes CDR1 ENHRY and CDR2 SYGVKD. V shed 6 bases, J shed 4 bases, and the junction held 8 bases outside the gene matches. The CDR3 is CAIRPGGSSTEAFF. The DNA for the CDR3 is TGTGCCATCAGACCAGGGGGGTCGAGCACTGAAGCTTTCTTT.

The J gene is TRBJ2-7, the V gene TRBV2, with a possible D match to TRBD1 (6 bases). The V end lost 5 bases, the J end lost 1 base, and 18 bases lay between the germline ends. The V gene's germline CDR1 is SNHLY and CDR2 FYNNEI. CDR3 length: 16 residues. Written as DNA, the CDR3 is TGTGCCAGCAGTACCAAGAACAGGGTTCTTTCCTACGAGCAGTACTTC. This gives the protein CASSTKNRVLSYEQYF.

The J gene is TRBJ1-2, the V gene TRBV28, with D perhaps TRBD1 (6 bases). V lost 1 base and J lost 8, with 20 bases in between. Germline V gene lookup returns CDR1 MDHEN and CDR2 SYDVKM. This CDR3 spans 16 amino acids. Here the CDR3 DNA reads TGTGCCAGCAGTTTATCCGTTACAGGGACTTTCGACGGCTACACCTTC. Encoded protein: CASSLSVTGTFDGYTF.

The J gene is TRBJ2-2, the V gene TRBV11-2, with 11 bases that match TRBD2. Per germline, CDR1 SGHAT and CDR2 FQNNGV. The CDR3 totals 14 residues. V trimming: 2 bases; J trimming: 7 bases; junction bases outside the gene matches: 0. DNA for the CDR3: TGTGCCAGCAGCTTACTAGCGGGAGGCGGGGAGCTGTTTTTT. This gives the protein CASSLLAGGGELFF.

The chain employs TRBV18 and TRBJ2-2; no definite D call. The CDR3 covers 16 residues. V shed 3 bases and J shed 5 bases, with 16 bases lying between them. Germline V gives CDR1 KGHSH, CDR2 LQKENI. CDR3 sequence reads: CASSPFAVGITGELFF. The CDR3 region has the DNA TGTGCCAGCTCACCCTTCGCCGTTGGGATAACCGGGGAGCTGTTTTTT.

This sequence joins TRBV4-1 and TRBJ2-3, with 9 bases identical to TRBD2. This CDR3 comprises 20 residues. V gave up 2 bases and J gave up 2 bases; unmatched junction bases: 17. Germline values: CDR1 MGHRA, CDR2 YSYEKL. This CDR3 reads CASSQQSYTPSGTYTDTQYF. The CDR3 DNA reads as TGCGCCAGCAGCCAACAGTCATATACCCCTAGCGGGACCTACACAGATACGCAGTATTTT.

The rearrangement joins TRBV29-1 to TRBJ2-3; D is undetermined. Deletions cut 3 bases from V and 2 bases from J, with 9 bases between. The CDR3 is made up of 13 amino acids. Germline V gene lookup returns CDR1 SQVTM and CDR2 ANQGSEA. This chain's CDR3 is CSVEGGNTDTQYF. Here the CDR3 DNA reads TGCAGCGTTGAGGGCGGAAACACAGATACGCAGTATTTT.

V usage is TRBV6-1 and J usage is TRBJ2-2, with 10 bases identical to TRBD2. The CDR3 has 15 residues. The germline V gene encodes CDR1 MNHNS and CDR2 SASEGT. The V segment lost 5 bases and the J segment 4 bases; nucleotides outside the gene matches: 4. The CDR3 sequence is CASSLAGASTGELFF. CDR3 nucleotide sequence: TGTGCCAGCAGTCTAGCGGGAGCTTCCACCGGGGAGCTGTTTTTT.

The chain employs TRBV27 and TRBJ1-2; unclear D gene. This CDR3 contains 16 residues. The V gene lost 2 bases and the J gene lost 8 bases, with 21 bases spanning the gap. Germline V gives CDR1 MNHEY, CDR2 SMNVEV (reference sequence). The CDR3 reads CASSLLGLRSPNGYTF. The CDR3 region has the DNA TGTGCCAGCAGTTTACTGGGGTTACGAAGTCCCAACGGCTACACCTTC.

The V call is TRBV20-1, the J call TRBJ2-5; a weak D match, TRBD2 (6 bases). V lost 5 bases and J lost 4, with 8 bases in between. This CDR3 has 11 amino acids. The germline gives CDR1 DFQATT, CDR2 SNEGSKA (reference sequence). The CDR3 region has the DNA TGCAGTGCTCTAGCGTCAGAGACCCAGTACTTC. Its translation: CSALASETQYF.

V usage is TRBV28 and J usage is TRBJ1-2; tentatively, D is TRBD1 (5 bases). V was shortened by 6 bases and J by 10 bases, with 15 bases between the two germline ends. This CDR3 region has 12 residues. Germline V gene sequence: CDR1 MDHEN, CDR2 SYDVKM. CDR3 DNA sequence: TGTGCCAGCAGCTCTCCCGGCAGGGTCTACACCTTC. It is translated as CASSSPGRVYTF.

This chain joins TRBV27 and TRBJ2-7; 7 bases fit TRBD1. The junction had 9 bases not matched to a gene; V was cut back by 4 bases and J by 3 bases. Germline CDR1 MNHEY, CDR2 SMNVEV (reference sequence). The CDR3 covers 15 residues. The CDR3 is CASSSSGTAHYEQYF. DNA of the CDR3: TGTGCCAGCAGTTCGTCCGGGACAGCTCACTACGAGCAGTACTTC.

V usage is TRBV7-9 and J usage is TRBJ2-7; unclear D gene. In germline, CDR1 is SEHNR, CDR2 FQNEAQ (reference sequence). The V end was cut by 2 bases, the J end by 1 base, with 6 bases between. The length of the CDR3 is 13 residues. As DNA, the CDR3 is TGTGCCAGCAGCTTACTAGTTTCCTACGAGCAGTACTTC. This translates into CASSLLVSYEQYF.

J is TRBJ1-5 and V is TRBV27; D remains unclear. The CDR3 contains 14 residues. Per the germline V gene, CDR1 is MNHEY and CDR2 is SMNVEV (reference sequence). V gave up 4 bases and J gave up 6 bases, with 13 bases separating them. The CDR3 DNA is TGTGCCAGCAGTTCCCTACTTTTAGGTCAGCCCCAGCATTTT. It codes for CASSSLLLGQPQHF.

Details on this clone: Other DNA sequences of this sample code for an identical CDR3. The chain has TRBV5-4 and TRBJ2-1; D unresolved. The CDR3 consists of 15 residues. Trimming left V 0 bases short and J 0 bases short, with 7 bases between. Germline lookup yields CDR1 SGHNT and CDR2 YYREEE (reference sequence). The CDR3 DNA follows: TGTGCCAGCAGCTTGGGGTCGAGCTCCTACAATGAGCAGTTCTTC. It codes for CASSLGSSSYNEQFF. The full variable domain, rest sourced from reference TRBV5-4 and TRBJ2-1, is ETGVTQSPTHLIKTRGQQVTLRCSSQSGHNTVSWYQQALGQGPQFIFQYYREEENGRGNFPPRFSGLQFPNYSSELNVNALELDDSALYLCASSLGSSSYNEQFFGPGTRLTVL.

This chain links TRBV27 with TRBJ2-1; 13 bases are shared with TRBD2. Germline values: CDR1 MNHEY, CDR2 SMNVEV (reference sequence). CDR3 length: 19 amino acids. V shed 4 bases, J shed 0 bases, and the junction held 9 bases outside the gene matches. The CDR3, as DNA: TGTGCCAGCAGTTCGCAAGGGACTAGCGGGACCAGCTCCTACAATGAGCAGTTCTTC. Its protein is CASSSQGTSGTSSYNEQFF.

The gene calls are TRBV14 and TRBJ2-5, with 14 bases lining up with TRBD2. This CDR3 spans 18 amino acids. The germline V gene has CDR1 SGHDN and CDR2 FVKESK. Trimming at V came to 4 bases and at J to 4 bases, leaving 11 bases not matched to a gene. In DNA form, the CDR3 reads TGTGCCAGCAGCCCGGGACTAGCGGGAGTAGGATATCGAGAGACCCAGTACTTC. Protein: CASSPGLAGVGYRETQYF.

In the case of this clone: Additional DNA sequences in this sample encode the identical CDR3. The chain is built from TRBV12-5 and TRBJ2-5, with 7 bases matching TRBD2. The CDR3 has 13 amino acids. Per the germline V gene, CDR1 is LGHNT and CDR2 is FRNRAP. With V trimmed by 2 bases and J by 4 bases, 1 base remained unmatched. CDR3 sequence: CASGLSGGETQYF. CDR3 in DNA: TGTGCTAGTGGTTTGTCGGGGGGAGAGACCCAGTACTTC.

V gene TRBV4-3 combines with J gene TRBJ2-2; D remains unclear. The V end lost 0 bases, the J end lost 3 bases, and 11 bases lay between the germline ends. This CDR3 has 16 residues. The germline V gene encodes CDR1 LGHNA and CDR2 YSLEER. The CDR3 region is CASSQETQVYTGELFF. CDR3 nucleotide sequence: TGCGCCAGCAGCCAAGAAACGCAGGTGTACACCGGGGAGCTGTTTTTT.

The V and J genes are TRBV5-1 and TRBJ2-1; 8 bases agree with TRBD2. J gave up 4 bases and V 0 bases, and 3 bases lay outside the gene matches. The CDR3 has 15 amino acids. Germline V lookup: CDR1 SGHRS, CDR2 YFSETQ. The CDR3: CASSLAGGRYNEQFF. For the CDR3, the DNA is TGCGCCAGCAGCTTGGCGGGGGGGAGATACAATGAGCAGTTCTTC.

The chain couples TRBV5-1 to TRBJ2-5; 8 bases line up with TRBD2. V lost 7 bases, J lost 5 bases, and 13 bases stayed unmatched. The CDR3 length is 15 residues. Germline assignment: CDR1 SGHRS and CDR2 YFSETQ. CDR3 coding DNA: TGCGCCAGCTTAGGGGAAGCGGGAGTGGGGGAGACCCAGTACTTC. Its protein is CASLGEAGVGETQYF.

The chain carries TRBV29-1 and TRBJ1-1; 8 nucleotides match TRBD1. The CDR3 runs to 13 residues. The V and J ends lost 4 bases and 5 bases, in that order; junction bases with no gene match: 6. CDR1 and CDR2 from the germline V gene are SQVTM and ANQGSEA. CDR3 sequence reads: CSVARTGRTEAFF. The CDR3 bases are TGCAGCGTTGCGAGGACAGGGCGTACTGAAGCTTTCTTT.

The chain has TRBV6-5 and TRBJ1-4; D gene uncertain. This CDR3 contains 15 residues. Germline V lookup: CDR1 MNHEY, CDR2 SVGAGI. V was cut by 0 bases and J by 0 bases, with 5 bases left in between. CDR3: CASSYSAATNEKLFF. The CDR3 nucleotides read TGTGCCAGCAGTTACTCCGCAGCAACTAATGAAAAACTGTTTTTT.

In the case of this clone: The same CDR3 can be traced to other DNA sequences in this sample. The chain couples TRBV5-1 to TRBJ2-3, with D hard to call. Between the trimmed V and J ends, which lost 0 bases and 0 bases, there was a span of 8 bases. The CDR3 is 15 amino acids. Germline CDR1 and CDR2: SGHRS and YFSETQ. This CDR3 is CASSLVRASTDTQYF. Written as DNA, the CDR3 is TGCGCCAGCAGCTTGGTTCGGGCTAGCACAGATACGCAGTATTTT.

The chain has TRBV9 and TRBJ2-5; 7 bases fit TRBD2. CDR1 is SGDLS, CDR2 YYNGEE, per germline. There are 17 residues in the CDR3. V trimming: 3 bases; J trimming: 0 bases; junction bases outside the gene matches: 11. CDR3 loop: CASSAPSSGPYQETQYF. The CDR3 DNA follows: TGTGCCAGCAGCGCCCCCTCTAGCGGCCCGTACCAAGAGACCCAGTACTTC.

This rearrangement joins TRBV25-1 to TRBJ2-5; possible D gene TRBD2, 6 bases. There are 16 residues in the CDR3. V gave up 3 bases and J gave up 4 bases, with 18 bases separating them. Germline CDR1 and CDR2: MGHDK and SYGVNS. CDR3 sequence (DNA): TGTGCCAGCAGTGACCCTAGCCGGAGGGCCTTAGAGACCCAGTACTTC. It encodes CASSDPSRRALETQYF.